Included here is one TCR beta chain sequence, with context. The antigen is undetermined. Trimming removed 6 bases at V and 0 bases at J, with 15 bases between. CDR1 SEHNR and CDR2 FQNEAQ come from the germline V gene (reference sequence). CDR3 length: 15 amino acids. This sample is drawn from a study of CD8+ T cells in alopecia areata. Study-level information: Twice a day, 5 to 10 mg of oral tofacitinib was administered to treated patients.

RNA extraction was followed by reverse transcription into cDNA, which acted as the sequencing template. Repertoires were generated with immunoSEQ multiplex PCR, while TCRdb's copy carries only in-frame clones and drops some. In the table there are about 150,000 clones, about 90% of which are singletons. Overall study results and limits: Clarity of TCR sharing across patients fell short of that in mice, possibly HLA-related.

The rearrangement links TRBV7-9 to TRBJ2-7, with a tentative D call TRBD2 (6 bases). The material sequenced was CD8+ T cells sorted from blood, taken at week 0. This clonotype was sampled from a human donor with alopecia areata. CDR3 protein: CASRGEEGGSYEQYF. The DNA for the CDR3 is TGTGCCAGCAGGGGCGAGGAGGGCGGCTCCTACGAGCAGTACTTC.